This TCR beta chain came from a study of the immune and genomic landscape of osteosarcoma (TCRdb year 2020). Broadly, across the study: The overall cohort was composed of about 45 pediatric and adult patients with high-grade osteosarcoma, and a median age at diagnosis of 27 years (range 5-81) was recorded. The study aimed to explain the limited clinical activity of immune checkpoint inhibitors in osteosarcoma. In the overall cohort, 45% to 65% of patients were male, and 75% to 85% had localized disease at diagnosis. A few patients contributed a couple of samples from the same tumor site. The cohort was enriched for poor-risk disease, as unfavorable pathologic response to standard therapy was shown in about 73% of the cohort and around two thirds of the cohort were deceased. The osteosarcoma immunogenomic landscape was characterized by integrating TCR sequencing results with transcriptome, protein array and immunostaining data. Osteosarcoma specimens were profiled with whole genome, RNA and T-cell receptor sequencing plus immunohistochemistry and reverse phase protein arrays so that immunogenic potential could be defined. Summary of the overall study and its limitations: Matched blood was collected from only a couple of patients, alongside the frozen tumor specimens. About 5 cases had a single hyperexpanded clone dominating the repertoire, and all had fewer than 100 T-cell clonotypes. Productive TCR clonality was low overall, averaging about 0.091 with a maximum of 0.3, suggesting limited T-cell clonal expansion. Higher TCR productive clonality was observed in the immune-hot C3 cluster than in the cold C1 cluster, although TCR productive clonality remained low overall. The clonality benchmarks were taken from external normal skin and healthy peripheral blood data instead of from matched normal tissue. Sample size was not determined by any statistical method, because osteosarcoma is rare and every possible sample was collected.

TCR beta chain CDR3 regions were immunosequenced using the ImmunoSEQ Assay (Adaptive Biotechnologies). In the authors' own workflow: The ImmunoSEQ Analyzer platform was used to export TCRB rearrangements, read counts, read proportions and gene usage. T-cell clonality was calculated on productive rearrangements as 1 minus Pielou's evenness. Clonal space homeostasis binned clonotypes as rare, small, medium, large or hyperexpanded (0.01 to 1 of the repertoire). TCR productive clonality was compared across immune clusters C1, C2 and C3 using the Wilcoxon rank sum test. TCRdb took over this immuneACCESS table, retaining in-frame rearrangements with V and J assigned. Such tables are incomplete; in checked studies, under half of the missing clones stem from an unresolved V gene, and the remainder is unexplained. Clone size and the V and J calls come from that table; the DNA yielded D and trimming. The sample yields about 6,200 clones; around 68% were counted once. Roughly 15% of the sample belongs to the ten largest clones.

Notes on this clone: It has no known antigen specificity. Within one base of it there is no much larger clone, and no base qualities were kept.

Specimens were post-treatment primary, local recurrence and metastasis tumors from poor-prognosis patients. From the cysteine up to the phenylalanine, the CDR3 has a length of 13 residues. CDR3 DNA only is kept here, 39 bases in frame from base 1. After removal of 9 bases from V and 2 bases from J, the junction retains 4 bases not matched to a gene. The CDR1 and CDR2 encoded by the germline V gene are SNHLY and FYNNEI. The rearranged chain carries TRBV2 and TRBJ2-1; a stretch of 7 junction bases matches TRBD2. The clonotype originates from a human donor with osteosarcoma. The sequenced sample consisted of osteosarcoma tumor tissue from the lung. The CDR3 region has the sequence CARGGSTYNEQFF. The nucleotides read TGTGCCAGAGGCGGGAGTACCTACAATGAGCAGTTCTTC.